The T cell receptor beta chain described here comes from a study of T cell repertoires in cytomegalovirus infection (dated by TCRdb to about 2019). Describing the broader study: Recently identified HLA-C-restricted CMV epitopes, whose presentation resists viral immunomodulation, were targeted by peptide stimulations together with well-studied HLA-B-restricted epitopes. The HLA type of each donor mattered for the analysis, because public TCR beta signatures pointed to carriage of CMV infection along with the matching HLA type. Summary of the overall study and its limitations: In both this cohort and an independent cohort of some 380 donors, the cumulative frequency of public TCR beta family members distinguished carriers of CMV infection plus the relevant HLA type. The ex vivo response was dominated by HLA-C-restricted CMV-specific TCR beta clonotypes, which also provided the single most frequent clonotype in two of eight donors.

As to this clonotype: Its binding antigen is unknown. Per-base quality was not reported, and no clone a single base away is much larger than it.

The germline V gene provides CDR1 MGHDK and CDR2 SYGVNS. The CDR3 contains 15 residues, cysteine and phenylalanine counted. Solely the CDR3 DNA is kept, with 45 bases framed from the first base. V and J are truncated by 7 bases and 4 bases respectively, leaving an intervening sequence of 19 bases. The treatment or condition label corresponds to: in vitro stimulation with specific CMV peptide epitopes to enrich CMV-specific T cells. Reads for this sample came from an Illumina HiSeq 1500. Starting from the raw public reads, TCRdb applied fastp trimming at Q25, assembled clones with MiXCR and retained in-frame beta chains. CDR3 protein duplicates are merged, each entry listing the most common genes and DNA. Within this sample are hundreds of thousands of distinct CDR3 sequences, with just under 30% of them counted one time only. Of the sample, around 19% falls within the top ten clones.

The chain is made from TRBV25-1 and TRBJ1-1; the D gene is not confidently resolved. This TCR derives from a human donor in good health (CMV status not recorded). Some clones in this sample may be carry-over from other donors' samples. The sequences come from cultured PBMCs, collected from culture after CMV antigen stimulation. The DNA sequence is TGTGCCAGCAAGGGCCCGGGGAGGACCAGCACTGAAGCTTTCTTT. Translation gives CASKGPGRTSTEAFF. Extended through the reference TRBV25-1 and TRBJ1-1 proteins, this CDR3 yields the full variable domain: EADIYQTPRYLVIGTGKKITLECSQTMGHDKMYWYQQDPGMELHLIHYSYGVNSTEKGDLSSESTVSRIRTEHFPLTLESARPSHTSQYLCASKGPGRTSTEAFFGQGTRLTVV.